This T cell receptor beta chain was profiled in a study of OX40 agonist ivuxolimab in advanced cancers. CDR3 length: 16 amino acids. Germline V lookup: CDR1 MNHNS, CDR2 SASEGT. V lost 1 base and J lost 9; bases outside the gene matches: 8. Study-wide results and caveats: Still undetermined is the antigen specificity of the expanded peripheral T cells.

Using immunoSEQ multiplex PCR, the repertoire was profiled, and TCRdb retains in-frame clones only, with some absent. The sample lists tens of thousands of clones, around 90% occurring once. Autoimmune disease history or systemic immunosuppression meant exclusion. The sampling schedule covered blood at baseline, cycle 4 day 1, and cycle 7 day 1. This clone was counted only a few times. Its antigen is unknown. The sequences come from CD4+ or CD8+ T cells sorted from blood, collected in a trial of the OX40 agonist ivuxolimab. This sequence joins TRBV6-1 and TRBJ2-3, with 12 nucleotides matching TRBD2. The source is an adult with an advanced solid tumor such as melanoma, head and neck, liver or kidney cancer. CDR3 protein: CASSEGLAGAPDTQYF. CDR3 DNA: TGTGCCAGCAGTGAAGGACTAGCGGGGGCCCCCGACACGCAGTATTTT.